The present T cell receptor beta chain was sequenced within a study of blood T cell repertoires in COVID-19. Study-wide context: The analysed material was cDNA or gDNA that came from T cells, B-cell-depleted T cells, or PBMCs.

Deletions cut 2 bases from V and 5 bases from J, with 9 bases between. The CDR3 runs 13 residues. Germline V gives CDR1 SGHTA, CDR2 FQGTGA. TCRdb's table, derived via immunoSEQ multiplex PCR, lists solely in-frame clones and lacks some. The sample consists of 200,000 to 250,000 clones, around nine tenths of them appearing once. Sequencing was performed on peripheral blood. This TCR came from a woman in her late teens or twenties who had recovered from COVID-19. V is TRBV7-3 and J is TRBJ1-2; D uncertain. Here the CDR3 reads CASSLFPGYGYTF. The CDR3, as DNA: TGTGCCAGCAGCTTATTCCCGGGATATGGCTACACCTTC.